The next 24 T cell receptor beta chains were all read from a single sample in a study of regulatory T cells in long-lasting Graves disease. Noted time point: newly diagnosed GD, antithyroid drugs for less than 3 months. RNA from PBMCs was the source of the TCR library. Arm-PCR with iRepertoire HTBI primers amplified the CDR3 regions for these TCR beta libraries. Each CDR3 protein gets one entry after TCRdb re-called the multiplex PCR reads with MiXCR. This sample yields approximately 210,000 distinct CDR3 sequences, of which about a sixth are seen a single time; roughly a fifth belongs to the top ten. This sample comprised peripheral blood mononuclear cells (PBMCs), obtained at new diagnosis, from a patient treated with antithyroid drugs. These receptors all come from a female donor with Graves disease.

This rearrangement joins TRBV7-2 to TRBJ1-6; the D is unclear. Trimming pared 1 base from V and 0 bases from J, leaving 13 bases between. Germline-derived CDR1 and CDR2 are SGHTA and FQGNSA. This CDR3 is 18 amino acids long. The CDR3 region has the DNA TGTGCCAGCAGCTTAGTGGGCGGATATAGCTCCTATAATTCACCCCTCCACTTT. It encodes CASSLVGGYSSYNSPLHF.

This clonotype occurred many times. The V gene is TRBV29-1, the J gene TRBJ2-1; 10 bases are a match to TRBD2. Germline V gene lookup returns CDR1 SQVTM and CDR2 ANQGSEA. J gave up 8 bases and V 4 bases, and 8 bases lay outside the gene matches. The CDR3 has 14 residues. CDR3 sequence: CSVAAGGPPDEQFF. The CDR3 DNA sequence: TGCAGCGTTGCAGCGGGAGGGCCCCCGGATGAGCAGTTCTTC.

This clonotype was seen ten or more times. This chain uses TRBV13 with TRBJ1-2, with TRBD1 matching 12 bases. CDR3 length: 15 amino acids. V lost 0 bases, J lost 5 bases, and 1 base stayed unmatched. Per the germline V gene, CDR1 is PRHDT and CDR2 is FYEKMQ (reference sequence). DNA for the CDR3: TGTGCCAGCAGCTTAGGGGGACAGGGGGCTTATGGCTACACCTTC. Translating gives CASSLGGQGAYGYTF.

This clonotype was observed at least ten times. The chain has TRBV18 and TRBJ2-5; D not resolved. Trimming removed 0 bases from V and 1 base from J, with 9 bases in between. From germline, CDR1 is KGHSH and CDR2 LQKENI. The CDR3 extends over 15 amino acids. CDR3 DNA: TGTGCCAGCTCACCACCTTTCGGTAGCCAAGAGACCCAGTACTTC. It translates to CASSPPFGSQETQYF.

This clonotype was counted ten times or more. The chain links TRBV30 to TRBJ1-5, with D possibly matching TRBD1 (5 bases). Germline values: CDR1 GTSNPN, CDR2 SVGIG (reference sequence). The CDR3 loop spans 14 amino acids. V gave up 4 bases and J gave up 2 bases, with 12 bases separating them. The CDR3 sequence is CAWIGTWGNQPQHF. The CDR3 DNA sequence: TGTGCCTGGATCGGGACCTGGGGCAATCAGCCCCAGCATTTT.

This clonotype was detected many times. The chain employs TRBV18 and TRBJ2-1; D is uncertain. Germline lookup yields CDR1 KGHSH and CDR2 LQKENI. The CDR3 runs 12 residues. Trimming took 5 bases from V and 6 from J, leaving 8 bases between them. In DNA, the CDR3 is TGTGCCAGCTCAACCACGGTCAATGAGCAGTTCTTC. It encodes CASSTTVNEQFF. Combining the CDR3 with reference TRBV18 and TRBJ2-1 gives the whole variable domain NAGVMQNPRHLVRRRGQEARLRCSPMKGHSHVYWYRQLPEEGLKFMVYLQKENIIDESGMPKERFSAEFPKEGPSILRIQQVVRGDSAAYFCASSTTVNEQFFGPGTRLTVL.

The sample holds many counts of this clonotype. This chain connects TRBV30 to TRBJ2-7; 13 nucleotides align to TRBD2. Looked up from germline, CDR1 is GTSNPN and CDR2 is SVGIG (reference sequence). The CDR3 length is 16 residues. Trimming removed 2 bases from V and 5 bases from J; junction bases left unmatched: 9. The CDR3 reads CAWSLSLAGGPDEQYF. The CDR3 nucleotides read TGTGCCTGGAGTCTCTCACTAGCGGGAGGGCCCGACGAGCAGTACTTC.

This clonotype showed up many times. The chain employs TRBV24-1 and TRBJ1-4; unclear D gene. The CDR3 is 15 amino acids. In germline, CDR1 is KGHDR, CDR2 SFDVKD. V lost 4 bases, J lost 7 bases, and 15 bases lay in between. DNA of the CDR3: TGTGCCACCAGTGAGATATCGGGAGGCAGTGAAAAACTGTTTTTT. Encoded protein: CATSEISGGSEKLFF.

Details on this clonotype: A read error is likely here: a far larger clone is one base away. The V gene is TRBV7-2, the J gene TRBJ2-1; possibly TRBD1 or TRBD2 for D (6 bases each). The CDR3 length is 14 residues. CDR1 is SGHTA, CDR2 FQGNSA, per germline. The DNA for the CDR3 is TGTGCCAGCAGCTTCGGGGGACAACTCAATGAGCAGCTCTTC. The encoded protein is CASSFGGQLNEQLF. The full variable domain, completed using reference TRBV7-2 and TRBJ2-1, is GAGVSQSPSNKVTEKGKDVELRCDPISGHTALYWYRQSLGQGLEFLIYFQGNSAPDKSGLPSDRFSAERTGGSVSTLTIQRTQQEDSAVYLCASSFGGQLNEQLFGPGTRLTVL.

This clonotype was counted between two and nine times. An end of the junction differs from the germline gene, which may be a read error. V usage is TRBV6-5 and J usage is TRBJ1-2, with D possibly matching TRBD1 (6 bases). The CDR3 covers 13 residues. Germline V gene data show CDR1 as MNHEY and CDR2 as SVGAGI. The CDR3 DNA is TGTGCCAGCAGTTATGCAGGGGCCTATGGCTGCACCTTC. This gives the protein CASSYAGAYGCTF.

This clonotype has ten or more counts. This chain connects TRBV12-3 or TRBV12-4 to TRBJ1-2; 10 bases line up with TRBD1. V lost 5 bases and J lost 4; bases outside the gene matches: 10. The CDR3 loop spans 16 amino acids. CDR3 in DNA: TGTGCCAGCAGTATGCTGACAGGGGGCGTCGGCTATGGCTACACCTTC. It codes for CASSMLTGGVGYGYTF.

This clonotype was recorded at least ten times. V and J are TRBV7-3 and TRBJ2-5, with 13 bases aligning to TRBD2. The CDR3 sequence is 17 residues long. The V and J ends lost 5 bases and 4 bases, in that order; junction bases with no gene match: 10. Germline CDR1 and CDR2: SGHTA and FQGTGA. CDR3 bases: TGTGCCAGCAGCCCCCGGACTAGCGGGAGATCTGGAGAGACCCAGTACTTC. Translating gives CASSPRTSGRSGETQYF.

This clonotype was observed at least ten times. This chain links TRBV12-3 or TRBV12-4 with TRBJ1-2; D perhaps matches TRBD1 (5 bases). The CDR3 is 13 residues long. V was pared by 7 bases and J by 4 bases, with 13 bases between. This CDR3 is CASTTAGGYGYTF. The CDR3 bases are TGTGCCAGCACTACGGCGGGGGGCTATGGCTACACCTTC.

This clonotype has only a few counts. A clone one base away is much larger, so this may be a read error. V is TRBV28 and J is TRBJ2-2; 9 bases agree with TRBD1. This CDR3 has 14 residues. Germline V gene lookup returns CDR1 MDHEN and CDR2 SYDVKM. The V and J ends lost 6 bases and 3 bases, in that order; junction bases with no gene match: 2. The CDR3 region is CASRRQGDTGELFF. Written as DNA, the CDR3 is TGTGCCAGCAGACGACAGGGGGACACCGGGGAGCTGTTTTTT.

The rearrangement uses TRBV2 and TRBJ2-4; 7 nucleotides line up with TRBD2. The CDR3 has 14 amino acids. Germline trimming cut 3 bases from V and 9 bases from J; bases unmatched to any gene: 8. CDR1 and CDR2 from the germline V gene are SNHLY and FYNNEI. As DNA, the CDR3 is TGTGCCAGCAGTGAGTGGGGAGGGCACGGCATTCAGTACTTC. Encoded protein: CASSEWGGHGIQYF.

In the case of this clonotype: A clone one base away is much larger, so this may be a read error. The CDR3 DNA reads as TGTACCAGCAGTTCAACGACCGGACACCTTATGTGG. Encoded protein: CTSSSTTGHLMW. The chain combines TRBV27 with TRBJ2-7, with TRBD1 as a possible D gene (5 bases). Germline CDR1 MNHEY, CDR2 SMNVEV (reference sequence). This CDR3 contains 12 residues.

This chain links TRBV19 with TRBJ1-5; 8 positions agree with TRBD1. The germline CDR1 and CDR2 sequences are LNHDA and SQIVND (reference sequence). This CDR3 is 13 amino acids long. The V segment lost 6 bases and the J segment 5 bases; nucleotides outside the gene matches: 3. CDR3 sequence (DNA): TGTGCCAGTAGAGGACAGGGCTATCAGCCCCAGCATTTT. Protein: CASRGQGYQPQHF. Full variable domain (remainder filled in from reference TRBV19 and TRBJ1-5): DGGITQSPKYLFRKEGQNVTLSCEQNLNHDAMYWYRQDPGQGLRLIYYSQIVNDFQKGDIAEGYSVSREKKESFPLTVTSAQKNPTAFYLCASRGQGYQPQHFGDGTRLSIL.

This clonotype was recorded many times. The V gene is TRBV20-1, the J gene TRBJ1-2; 7 nucleotides match TRBD1. Trimming removed 0 bases from V and 0 bases from J; junction bases left unmatched: 7. The CDR3 covers 16 residues. Germline V gives CDR1 DFQATT, CDR2 SNEGSKA (reference sequence). CDR3 amino acids: CSARDHRGQANYGYTF. CDR3 nucleotides: TGCAGTGCTAGAGATCATAGAGGACAGGCTAACTATGGCTACACCTTC.

This clonotype was detected ten times or more. This chain joins TRBV5-1 and TRBJ2-2; 14 bases are shared with TRBD2. The germline V gene has CDR1 SGHRS and CDR2 YFSETQ. This CDR3 has 20 residues. Losses at the gene ends were 1 base for V and 2 bases for J; bases not matched to a gene: 10. Here the CDR3 DNA reads TGCGCCAGCAGCTTGAATATGGGGACTAGCGGGAGCTCAAACACCGGGGAGCTGTTTTTT. Its translation is CASSLNMGTSGSSNTGELFF. Drawing the rest from reference TRBV5-1 and TRBJ2-2, the complete variable domain is KAGVTQTPRYLIKTRGQQVTLSCSPISGHRSVSWYQQTPGQGLQFLFEYFSETQRNKGNFPGRFSGRQFSNSRSEMNVSTLELGDSALYLCASSLNMGTSGSSNTGELFFGEGSRLTVL.

This clonotype is a singleton in its sample. A far larger clone is off by one base, so a read error is likely. This chain connects TRBV30 to TRBJ2-1; D call uncertain. The V gene's germline CDR1 is GTSNPN and CDR2 SVGIG (reference sequence). The CDR3 is 13 residues long. V dropped 0 bases and J dropped 10 bases, with 13 bases sitting between them. CDR3 region: CAWSVARSYEQFF. In DNA form, the CDR3 reads TGTGCCTGGAGTGTAGCCAGGAGCTACGAGCAGTTCTTC.

This clonotype was seen at least ten times. The rearrangement joins TRBV6-1 to TRBJ1-5; D is possibly TRBD1 (5 bases). CDR1 and CDR2 from the germline V gene are MNHNS and SASEGT. The V gene lost 6 bases and the J gene lost 5 bases, with 8 bases spanning the gap. The CDR3 is made up of 12 amino acids. CDR3 nucleotide sequence: TGTGCCAGCAGGCAGGGTTATCAGCCCCAGCATTTT. Translation gives CASRQGYQPQHF.

This clonotype has at least ten counts. The rearrangement joins TRBV19 to TRBJ2-3; 7 nucleotides agree with TRBD2. Germline V gene data show CDR1 as LNHDA and CDR2 as SQIVND (reference sequence). The trim removed 7 bases at V and 3 bases at J, leaving 10 bases unmatched. This CDR3 has 15 residues. The DNA for the CDR3 is TGTGCCAGTACGGAGAAGCGGGGATGGACAGATACGCAGTATTTT. Amino acids: CASTEKRGWTDTQYF.

This clonotype has ten or more counts. V is TRBV20-1 and J is TRBJ1-6; D unclear. The CDR3 extends over 14 amino acids. Germline V gives CDR1 DFQATT, CDR2 SNEGSKA (reference sequence). The V gene lost 5 bases and the J gene lost 0 bases, with 8 bases spanning the gap. The CDR3 loop is CSAPPSSYNSPLHF. The CDR3 nucleotides are TGCAGTGCTCCCCCTAGCTCCTATAATTCACCCCTCCACTTT.

With respect to this clonotype: The likely explanation is a read error, given a far larger clone one base away. V gene TRBV6-4 combines with J gene TRBJ1-1; 7 nucleotides align to TRBD1. Germline lookup yields CDR1 MRHNA and CDR2 SNTAGT. The CDR3 totals 13 residues. The CDR3 reads CAGSLGQGDEAFF. The CDR3 DNA reads TGTGCCGGCAGTTTAGGCCAGGGGGATGAAGCTTTCTTT.